This entry is about one T cell receptor beta chain. The antigen is not known. The sample is drawn from a study of T cells after yellow fever vaccination. Making TCR cDNA involved 5'RACE template switching, which added UMIs and a universal primer site. TCRdb re-derived calls from the 5' RACE reads in MiXCR, one entry per CDR3 protein. The table has hundreds of thousands of distinct CDR3 sequences, around 12% seen once. Study-wide results and caveats: At around 96% for CD4 and over 80% for CD8, most primary-vaccination clones showed up again after the booster.

V trimming: 3 bases; J trimming: 3 bases; junction bases outside the gene matches: 8. The CDR3 totals 15 residues. Germline lookup yields CDR1 GTSNPN and CDR2 SVGIG (reference sequence). The TCR comes from a man in his late teens or twenties who received the YFV17D yellow fever vaccine. V usage is TRBV30 and J usage is TRBJ2-1, with 7 bases fitting TRBD2. The source material was CD4+ T cells sorted from PBMCs, sampled 15 days after the yellow fever booster vaccination. CDR3 in DNA: TGTGCCTGGAGCCTCTTCGCGGGGGACTACAATGAGCAGTTCTTC. It codes for CAWSLFAGDYNEQFF.